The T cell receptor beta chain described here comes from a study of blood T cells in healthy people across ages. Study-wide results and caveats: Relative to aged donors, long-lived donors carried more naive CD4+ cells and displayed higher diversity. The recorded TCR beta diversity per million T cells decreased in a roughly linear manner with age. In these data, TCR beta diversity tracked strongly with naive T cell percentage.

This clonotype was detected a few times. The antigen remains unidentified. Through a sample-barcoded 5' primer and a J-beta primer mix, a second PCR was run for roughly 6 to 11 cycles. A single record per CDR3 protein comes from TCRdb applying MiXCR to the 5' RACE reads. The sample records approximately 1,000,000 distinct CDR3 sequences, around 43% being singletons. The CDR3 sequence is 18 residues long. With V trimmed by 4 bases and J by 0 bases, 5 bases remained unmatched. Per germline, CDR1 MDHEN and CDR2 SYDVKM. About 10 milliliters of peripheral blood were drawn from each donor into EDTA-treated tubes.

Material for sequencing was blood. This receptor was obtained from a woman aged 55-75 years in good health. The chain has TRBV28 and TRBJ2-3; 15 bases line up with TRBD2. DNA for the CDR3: TGTGCCAGCAGTTGGACTAGCGGGAGGGGCTCTAGCACAGATACGCAGTATTTT. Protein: CASSWTSGRGSSTDTQYF. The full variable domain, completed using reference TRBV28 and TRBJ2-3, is DVKVTQSSRYLVKRTGEKVFLECVQDMDHENMFWYRQDPGLGLRLIYFSYDVKMKEKGDIPEGYSVSREKKERFSLILESASTNQTSMYLCASSWTSGRGSSTDTQYFGPGTRLTVL.